Listed below are T cell receptor beta chains from one sample, sequenced in a study of T cells in Graves' hyperthyroidism and ophthalmopathy. TCRdb ran MiXCR on the multiplex PCR reads and lists one entry per CDR3 protein. The sample carries about 570,000 distinct CDR3 sequences, more than 45% recorded once. The sample taken for sequencing was peripheral blood or thyroid tissue (not recorded which). The receptors originated from an adult woman with Graves' disease, either hyperthyroidism or ophthalmopathy (not recorded which). Both conserved end residues are part of each CDR3. The D gene is left open where the match is weak. The size field is filled for only some rows; it gives once, few, many or a size class.

V gene,J gene,clone size,D gene,CDR3 DNA,CDR3 protein
TRBV7-9,TRBJ2-7,.,TRBD1,TGTGCCAGCAGCCAAACCCAGGGACAGTTCTACGAGCAGTACTTC,CASSQTQGQFYEQYF
TRBV7-9,TRBJ2-7,many,TRBD2,TGTGCCAGCAGCCTTAGCGGGAGGGGCGAGCAGTACTTC,CASSLSGRGEQYF
TRBV5-1,TRBJ2-7,many,TRBD1,TGCGCCAGCAGCCAGACAGGGAAGACGAGCGAGCAGTACTTC,CASSQTGKTSEQYF
TRBV20-1,TRBJ1-5,few,.,TGCAGTGTCTTTGATGATGCTTATAGCAATCAGCCCCAGCATTTT,CSVFDDAYSNQPQHF
TRBV9,TRBJ2-5,few,.,TGTGCCAGCAGAACTGAGACAGAAGAGACCCAGTACTTC,CASRTETEETQYF
TRBV20-1,TRBJ1-2,.,TRBD1,TGCAGTGCATGGGACAGGGGGAGATATGGCTACACCTTC,CSAWDRGRYGYTF
TRBV25-1,TRBJ1-2,.,.,TGTGCCAGCAGTGACTGGAATGGTGGCTACACCTTC,CASSDWNGGYTF
TRBV15,TRBJ2-2,.,.,TGTGCCACCAGAGTTACAAGCACCGGGGAGCTGTTTTTT,CATRVTSTGELFF
TRBV7-8,TRBJ1-2,many,.,TGTGCCAGCAGCTATCGACGTGACTATGGCTACACCTTC,CASSYRRDYGYTF
TRBV7-8,TRBJ2-5,few,.,TGTGCCAGCAGCTTAGGGCGAACGGGAGCCCGACGTGAGACCCAGTACTTC,CASSLGRTGARRETQYF
TRBV9,TRBJ1-5,many,TRBD1,TGTGCCAGCAGCGCGACAGGGGCCGGCAATCAGCCCCAGCATTTT,CASSATGAGNQPQHF
TRBV5-1,TRBJ1-2,many,.,TGCGCCAGCAGCTCCTTCGGGACCCAGGAGGACTACACCTTC,CASSSFGTQEDYTF
TRBV28,TRBJ1-2,few,.,TGTGCCAGCAGTTTATCTGACGGGATCTATGGCTACACCTTC,CASSLSDGIYGYTF
TRBV24-1,TRBJ2-7,many,TRBD2,TGTGCCACCAGTGATTCGACTAGCCCCCTTCCCTACGAGCAGTACTTC,CATSDSTSPLPYEQYF
TRBV15,TRBJ1-3,once,.,TGTGCCACCAGCACGCCCTTGGGAAACACCATATATTTT,CATSTPLGNTIYF
TRBV24-1,TRBJ1-1,.,TRBD1,TGTGCCATACAGGGGATAGACACTGAAGCTTTCTTT,CAIQGIDTEAFF
TRBV20-1,TRBJ2-2,few,TRBD2,TGCAGTGCTAGAGGGCGACTAGCGGGAGGCGCCGGGGAGCTGTTTTTT,CSARGRLAGGAGELFF
TRBV5-1,TRBJ2-1,few,.,TGCGCCAGCAGCGTAAGCCGGGACGAGCAGTTCTTC,CASSVSRDEQFF
TRBV19,TRBJ1-1,many,.,TGTGCCAGTAGTTTTTTTAGGGCGTCGGGGACTGAAGCTTTCTTT,CASSFFRASGTEAFF
TRBV30,TRBJ2-6,many,.,TGTGCCTGGAGTGTCGGATCTGGGGCCAACGTCCTGACTTTC,CAWSVGSGANVLTF
TRBV5-1,TRBJ2-5,.,.,TGCGCCAGCAGCTCCTACATGGGGTTGGAGACCCAGTACTTC,CASSSYMGLETQYF
TRBV15,TRBJ2-7,many,.,TGTGCCACCAGCAGAGATCTGGGCAGCTACGAGCAGTACTTC,CATSRDLGSYEQYF
TRBV5-1,TRBJ1-2,.,.,TGCGCCAGCAGCTTGGGTGCGGCGGATGGCTACACCTTC,CASSLGAADGYTF
TRBV20-1,TRBJ1-2,many,.,TGCAGTGCCATAGTGGGGGGGGGTGGCTACACCTTC,CSAIVGGGGYTF
TRBV7-3,TRBJ2-7,few,.,TGCGCCAGCAGCCAAAGGGGACTGCGCTCCTACGAGCAGTACTTC,CASSQRGLRSYEQYF
TRBV6-1,TRBJ1-2,.,TRBD1,TGTGCCAGCACTGCGACAGGGTATGGCTACACCTTC,CASTATGYGYTF
TRBV7-2,TRBJ1-5,many,.,TGTGCCAGCAGCTTACAGGACAATAGCAATCAGCCCCAGCATTTT,CASSLQDNSNQPQHF
TRBV7-9,TRBJ2-7,.,.,TGTGCCAGCAGATCCGGGCCCCCCTACGAGCAGTACTTC,CASRSGPPYEQYF
TRBV20-1,TRBJ2-2,once,.,TGCAGTGCTAGAGATTGGGGCGGGGAGCTGTTTTTT,CSARDWGGELFF
TRBV15,TRBJ1-2,.,.,TGTGCCACCAGCAGTCCAGGGGAGGCCTATGGCTACACCTTC,CATSSPGEAYGYTF
TRBV7-2,TRBJ2-5,.,TRBD1,TGTGCCAGCAGCACCAGGGGGCACCAAGAGACCCAGTACTTC,CASSTRGHQETQYF
TRBV2,TRBJ2-2,.,.,TGTGCCAGCAGTAGGGACACCTCAGGGGAGCTGTTTTTT,CASSRDTSGELFF
TRBV11-2,TRBJ1-6,many,TRBD1,TGTGCCAGCAGCTCGCTGACAGGGGATGGAAATTCACCCCTCCACTTT,CASSSLTGDGNSPLHF
TRBV5-6,TRBJ1-1,many,.,TGTGCCAGCAGCTTCGTGACAGAAAACACTGAAGCTTTCTTT,CASSFVTENTEAFF
TRBV5-1,TRBJ2-5,many,.,TGCGCCAGCAGCCCCCAGACTAGTGAGGAGACCCAGTACTTC,CASSPQTSEETQYF
TRBV7-3,TRBJ1-4,.,.,TGTGCCAGCAGCTTAAAGGCAGCAGGACTGTTTTTT,CASSLKAAGLFF
TRBV11-3,TRBJ2-2,many,.,TGTGCCAGCAGCCTAATGACGGACACCGGGGAGCTGTTTTTT,CASSLMTDTGELFF
TRBV7-9,TRBJ2-7,.,.,TGTGCCAGCAGCTCTAACCCCGGGGAGCTGTACTTC,CASSSNPGELYF
TRBV5-6,TRBJ2-5,many,.,TGTGCCAGCAGCTTGGGGGTGCCGAGAGAGACCCAGTACTTC,CASSLGVPRETQYF
TRBV2,TRBJ1-5,many,.,TGTGCCAGCATGGGGGATAACAATCAGCCCCAGCATTTT,CASMGDNNQPQHF
TRBV30,TRBJ2-6,.,.,TGTGCCTGCACCCTTGGGGGGAACTCTGGGGCCAACGTCCTGACTTTC,CACTLGGNSGANVLTF
TRBV5-5,TRBJ1-5,many,.,TGTGCCAGCAGCTTGATACCGTTCAATCAGCCCCAGCATTTT,CASSLIPFNQPQHF
TRBV10-2,TRBJ1-2,many,.,TGCGCCAGCAGTGAGTCTGGGAAAAGGAGTGGCTACACCTTC,CASSESGKRSGYTF
TRBV15,TRBJ2-5,.,TRBD2,TGTGCCACCAGCAGCTTGGTAGGAGGGCGGGAGGTGACCCAGTACTTC,CATSSLVGGREVTQYF
TRBV5-1,TRBJ2-5,many,.,TGCGCCAGCAGCGACGCCGGGACCGTTAAGACCCAGTACTTC,CASSDAGTVKTQYF